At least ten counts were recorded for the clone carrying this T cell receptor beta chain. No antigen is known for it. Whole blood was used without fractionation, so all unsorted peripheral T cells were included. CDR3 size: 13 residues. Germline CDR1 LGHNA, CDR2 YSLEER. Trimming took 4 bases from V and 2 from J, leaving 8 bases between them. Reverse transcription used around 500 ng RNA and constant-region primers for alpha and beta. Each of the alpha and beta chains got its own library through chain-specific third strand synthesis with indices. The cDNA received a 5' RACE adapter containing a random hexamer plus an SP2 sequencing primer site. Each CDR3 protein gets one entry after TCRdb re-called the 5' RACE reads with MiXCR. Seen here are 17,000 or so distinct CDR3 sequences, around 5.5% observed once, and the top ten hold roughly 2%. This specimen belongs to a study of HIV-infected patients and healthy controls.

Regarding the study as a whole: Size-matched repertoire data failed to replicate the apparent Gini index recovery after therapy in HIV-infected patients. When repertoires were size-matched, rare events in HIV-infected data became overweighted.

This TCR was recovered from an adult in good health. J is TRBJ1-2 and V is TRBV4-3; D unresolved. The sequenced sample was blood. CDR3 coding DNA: TGCGCCAGCAGCCCCGATACCAACTATGGCTACACCTTC. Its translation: CASSPDTNYGYTF.